This T cell receptor beta chain was observed in a study of blood T cell repertoires in COVID-19. Study at large: Both acute and convalescent COVID-19 samples were obtained from the United States, Italy and Spain. In each case, the material was cDNA or gDNA derived from T cells, B-cell-depleted T cells, or PBMCs.

TCRdb keeps only in-frame clones here, not all; method: immunoSEQ multiplex PCR. The sample gives around 310,000 clones, roughly 91% of which show up once; over 9% is in the top ten. Participants were placed into cohorts based on the clinical history they reported. Each recovered donor of Cohort 3 presented with two negative PCRs, clearance, or symptom resolution. Sequencing used PBMCs or T cells enriched from blood (not recorded which). The sequence came from a woman aged 25 to 39 who had recovered from COVID-19.

This CDR3 reads CAWDSGTVNEKLFF. The CDR3 region has the DNA TGTGCCTGGGACTCCGGGACAGTAAATGAAAAACTGTTTTTT. The J gene is TRBJ1-4, the V gene TRBV30; 7 bases are a match to TRBD1. With 5 bases clipped from V and 5 bases from J, the junction kept 8 bases outside the gene matches. In germline, CDR1 is GTSNPN, CDR2 SVGIG (reference sequence). The CDR3 spans 14 residues.